The table lists the clone carrying this TCR beta chain with a count of one. What it recognizes is unknown. This entry is derived from a study of CD4 T cells in relation to SARS-CoV-2 and coronaviruses. With 2 bases removed from V and 4 bases from J, the gap between germline ends came to 18 bases. CDR1 and CDR2 (germline): MNHEY, SVGEGT. CDR3 size: 16 residues. Before the COVID-19 pandemic, during about 2011-2019, CD4+ T cells were taken from unexposed donors. Isolation of CD4+ T cells took place after less than 13 days in culture. The table came from immunoSEQ multiplex PCR; TCRdb's copy has only in-frame clones and leaves some out. In the table there are tens of thousands of clones, about 80% of which are singletons.

The TCR comes from a human donor in good health. The specimen was CD4+ T cells from PBMCs, cultured in vitro. The V and J genes are TRBV6-2 or TRBV6-3 and TRBJ2-7, with unresolved D. CDR3: CASSYTRTQEPYEQYF. The CDR3 DNA reads as TGTGCCAGCAGTTACACCAGGACCCAGGAACCGTACGAGCAGTACTTC.